Included here is one T cell receptor beta chain sequence, with context. This receptor's antigen is unknown. No base-level quality is on record; no much larger clone is a single base apart. The cohort comprised 666 healthy bone marrow donors. At the time of sampling, all cohort members were nominally healthy, though unrecorded immune exposures were likely present. The donor tested CMV seropositive, placing the donor among the approximately 290 seropositive members of the cohort. Every donor gave a peripheral blood sample, and the peripheral blood mononuclear cells from that sample were used for TCR beta sequencing. The Qiagen DNeasy Blood Extraction Kit was used to extract genomic DNA from the blood cell samples. The data stem from a study of cytomegalovirus exposure and HLA in healthy donors listed by TCRdb under 2017. For the wider study: In an earlier analysis of 587 of the donors, 276 Gb of sequence data and 117 million unique TCR beta sequences from 180 million or so T cells were reported. Roughly 300 gigabases of sequencing data and approximately 92 million unique TCR sequences made up an early release that covered several hundred HLA-typed donors. Of the roughly 430 genotyped donors, about 84% fell in the genetic ancestry cluster associated with self-reported Caucasian donors. The study aimed to test whether cataloging public T cell receptors could reveal signatures of past pathogen exposure. The study used immunosequencing to profile the T cell repertoires of hundreds of subjects and linked those repertoires to cytomegalovirus serostatus. A separate validation cohort of 100 to 150 different subjects was used in addition to the approximately 640-subject first cohort. High-throughput TCR immunosequencing, statistical association of individual TCRs with disease status, and machine learning were combined to predict cytomegalovirus infection status. A later analysis re-examined previously published TCR beta repertoires from 600 to 700 donors and added high-resolution HLA genotyping to investigate patterns of TCR occurrence. In the later analysis, no new phenotypic data were used to find candidate immune exposures; instead, reliance was placed on TCR beta sequences and their occurrence across donors. In an earlier analysis of several hundred of the donors, high-throughput TCR beta sequencing was used to judge whether each TCR beta V gene segment behaved as functional or pseudogenic. Donor age, sex, ethnicity and CMV serostatus were compiled alongside the repertoire data. A later genetic analysis used genome-wide SNP genotypes for about 65% of the roughly 670 donors, treating that subset as a discovery cohort. All discovery cohort repertoires had been generated using a single sequencing platform. Class I and class II HLA loci were covered by the typing at four-digit resolution. The number of donors typed differed by locus, with about 620-630 for A, B, C, DRB1 and DQB1, roughly 550 for DQA1, over 600 for DPA1, and some 470 for DPB1. A few DR-DQ haplotypes were treated as single units for association and clustering because of strong linkage in the cohort. Among 300 to 500 genotyped donors of the cohort, an average of approximately 240,000 unique TCR beta nucleotide sequences was sequenced per donor, of which about 19% were non-productive.

Reading the germline V gene gives CDR1 SGHVS and CDR2 FQNEAQ. Trimming at the junction amounts to 5 bases on V and 5 bases on J, and the germline ends lie 15 bases apart. The CDR3 starts with the cysteine, ends with the phenylalanine, and has 14 residues. This entry keeps only the CDR3 DNA: 42 bases, framed from base 1. Summary of the overall study and its limitations: A cluster of highly shared sequence variants was judged likely to represent a technical artifact of the sequencing pipeline. A later genetic analysis reported fewer N-insertions in productive TCRs among donors in an Asian-associated ancestry cluster than the roughly 700-donor mean. In the study, approximately 150 TCR beta chains were listed as associated with cytomegalovirus. Three of the identified cytomegalovirus-associated TCR beta chains were confirmed in vitro to be specific for cytomegalovirus antigens. When HLA alleles, especially DR and DQ, strongly co-occurred, attributing TCR associations to individual alleles was difficult. In a later analysis, HLA-associated TCR beta chains showed more clonal expansion and lower generation probabilities than non-associated chains that were equally common. Because the 87-base-pair reads could not distinguish some IMGT-functional V segments, including TRBV6-2 and TRBV6-3, those segments were excluded. A further reported finding was that TCR beta sequences accurately predicted the HLA-A and HLA-B alleles for most subjects in the first cohort. CMV serostatus was the only immune exposure information available for the cohort. The authors suggested that the approach could potentially be generalized to other disease states and immunological phenotypes. Specific HLA alleles were associated with 18,000 or so TCR beta sequences at a false discovery rate of 0.05 in a later analysis. The classifier was reported to diagnose cytomegalovirus status with high specificity and sensitivity in both the original cohort and the validation cohort. V-gene and J-gene trimming of TCR beta chains was associated with a missense DCLRE1C variant in a later genetic analysis, and the association was replicated in an independent cohort. An earlier analysis of roughly 570 of the donors showed that most TCR beta V segments appeared in productive rearrangements either about 87% or about 30% of the time, which broadly matched IMGT annotations. In a later analysis, most CMV-associated TCR beta chains were found to appear HLA-restricted, with HLA associations seemingly driven largely by CMV exposure. HLA typing was unavailable for some donors at each locus, so association tests used only the typed subset. Across donors, most TCR sequences were observed very rarely, whereas some public TCRs were present in many individuals. Several of the top co-occurrence clusters appeared to be linked to parvovirus B19, influenza, CMV and Epstein-Barr virus, according to a later analysis. Because counts were too low, under 20 rarely observed V segments, including chromosome 9 orphons, were left out of the earlier analysis of over 550 of the donors. A later analysis found that TCR association rates varied across HLA loci, with DRB1 alleles showing the most associated TCRs and HLA-C alleles the fewest. Correlated functional status among segregating V segments might be attributable to linkage disequilibrium, but an unknown experimental factor could not be ruled out. Sequencing depth was assumed to be roughly uniform across donors in the presence/absence analyses, though that assumption may not hold. This cohort had only TCR beta chains sequenced, and the lack of alpha or paired-chain data limited which features could be detected.

Library preparation employed the immunoSEQ multiplex PCR assay. A mixture of 60 forward primers for TCR Vbeta segments and 13 reverse primers for TCR Jbeta segments was used in the multiplex PCR. A multiplex PCR assay on genomic DNA amplified the CDR3 region of rearranged TCR beta genes. On the Illumina HiSeq System, the amplified TCR beta libraries were sequenced as 87-base-pair reads. The study's processing was this. A later analysis tallied 75 million to 95 million unique TCR beta chains across the 666 repertoires, and 10 million to 11 million of those chains were shared by two or more donors. To remove PCR and sequencing errors, raw reads were error-corrected and collapsed into unique sequences using a nearest-neighbor algorithm that merged closely related sequences. V, D and J gene segments were assigned by aligning CDR3 sequences to IMGT reference sequences. For a sequence to be retained, a match of at least six nucleotides to both a V gene segment and a J gene segment was required. A rearrangement counted as productive if the CDR3 had no stop codons and remained in frame with V and J, and every other rearrangement counted as non-productive. Following IMGT convention, CDR3 was defined as the stretch from the second conserved V-encoded cysteine to the conserved J-encoded phenylalanine. The earlier analysis of about 590 of the donors excluded sequences that lacked an unambiguous match to a single V gene segment. An earlier analysis of a few hundred of the donors called V segments functional above 56.7% productive rearrangements and segregating when the between-donor standard deviation exceeded 5%. To diagnose cytomegalovirus status from the catalog of TCR beta chain sequences, a statistical classification framework was built. In a later analysis, V and J genes were assigned by comparing TCR nucleotide sequences against IMGT/GENE-DB human TR gene sequences. In a later analysis, CDR3 sequences and most-parsimonious VDJ recombination scenarios were assigned using the TCRdist pipeline. In a later analysis, every TCR beta chain was defined by the combination of its CDR3 amino acid sequence and its V-gene family, and reads without a unique V-gene family were dropped. As a way to deal with suspected cross-contamination and a sequencing artifact, a later analysis dropped over 550 nucleotide sequences that were highly shared and had low generation probability. For each public chain, a later analysis derived a clonal expansion index from normalized ranks of inferred template counts within each repertoire. Generation probabilities in a later analysis came from a VDJ recombination model fitted to out-of-frame rearrangements, and those results were checked against IGoR. In a later analysis, hypergeometric tests were used to score TCR-TCR, TCR-HLA and TCR-CMV co-occurrence, with a repertoire-size bias correction applied to TCR pairs. To estimate false discovery rates, a later analysis permuted the HLA or CMV assignments 20 times. A later analysis grouped co-occurring TCRs with DBSCAN, adding TCRdist sequence similarity when clustering within HLA-allele-positive subsets. For co-occurrence clustering, repertoires with fewer than 30,000 or more than 120,000 public chains were excluded, along with about five repertoires with anomalous nucleotide sharing. The clones in this table, taken by TCRdb from immuneACCESS, are in-frame only. Not every clone is retained; where verified, under half of the shortfall comes from an unresolved V gene, and the cause of the rest is unknown. The V and J calls and clone size are taken from that table; D and trimming were inferred from the DNA. The sample yields roughly 170,000 clones; around 80% were counted once. The ten largest account for more than 0.95% of the sample.

Sequenced sample: PBMCs. Recombination linked TRBV7-8 to TRBJ1-2; matching of 5 bases hints at TRBD1 as the D gene. The TCR comes from a girl aged 2-9 years in good health and CMV-seropositive. The CDR3 is CASSDGQGDYGYTF. Read as DNA, the sequence is TGTGCCAGCAGCGACGGACAAGGAGATTATGGCTACACCTTC.